Here is one T cell receptor beta chain with its context. This sample is drawn from a study of blood T cell repertoires in COVID-19. Germline V gene sequence: CDR1 MNHNY, CDR2 SVGAGI (reference sequence). The CDR3 length is 11 residues. V was cut by 7 bases and J by 1 base, with 4 bases left in between. TCRdb's copy holds only in-frame clones and misses some; the assay was immunoSEQ multiplex PCR. Here the sample spans under 95,000 clones, 91% being singletons. Seattle's cohort entered during active infection and was followed longitudinally. This TCR derives from a man aged 45-60 years with COVID-19, enrolled during active disease. Material: peripheral blood. The chain uses TRBV6-6 and TRBJ1-1; D is unclear. CDR3 bases: TGTGCCAGCATTAAGAACACTGAAGCTTTCTTT. This codes for CASIKNTEAFF.